This T cell receptor beta chain appears in the sequencing data of a study of shared clonotypes between healthy human individuals. Data came from immunoSEQ multiplex PCR; TCRdb stores just in-frame clones and leaves some out. The sample holds 950,000 to 1,100,000 clones, around three quarters seen once. Germline assignment: CDR1 SGHRS and CDR2 YFSETQ. This CDR3 is built from 16 residues. Trimming at V came to 6 bases and at J to 2 bases, leaving 8 bases not matched to a gene. The chain joins TRBV5-1 to TRBJ2-2; 9 nucleotides agree with TRBD1. The source material was memory CD4+ T cells from PBMCs. Stated subset: CD45RA-negative fraction. The clonotype was recovered from a young man in good health. Some clones in this sample may be carry-over from other donors' samples. The CDR3 nucleotides are TGCGCCAGCACAGACTTGGACAGGGGAAACACCGGGGAGCTGTTTTTT. Protein product: CASTDLDRGNTGELFF.